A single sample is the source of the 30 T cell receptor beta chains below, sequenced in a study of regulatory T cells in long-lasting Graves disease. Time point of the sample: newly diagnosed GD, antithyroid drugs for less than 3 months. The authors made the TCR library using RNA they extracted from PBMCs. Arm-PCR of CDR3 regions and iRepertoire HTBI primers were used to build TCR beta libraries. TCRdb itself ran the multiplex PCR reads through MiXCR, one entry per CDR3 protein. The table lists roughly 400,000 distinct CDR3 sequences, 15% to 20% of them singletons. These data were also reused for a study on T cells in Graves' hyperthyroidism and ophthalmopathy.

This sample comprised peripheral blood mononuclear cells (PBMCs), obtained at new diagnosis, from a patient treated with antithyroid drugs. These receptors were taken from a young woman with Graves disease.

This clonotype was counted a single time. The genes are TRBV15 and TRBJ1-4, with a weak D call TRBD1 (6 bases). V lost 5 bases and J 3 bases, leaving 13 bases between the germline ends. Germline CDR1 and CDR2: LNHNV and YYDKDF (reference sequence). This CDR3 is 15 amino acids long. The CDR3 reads CATSSRGEANEKLFF. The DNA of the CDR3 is TGTGCCACCAGCTCCAGGGGAGAAGCTAATGAAAAACTGTTTTTT. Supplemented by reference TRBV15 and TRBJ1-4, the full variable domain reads DAMVIQNPRYQVTQFGKPVTLSCSQTLNHNVMYWYQQKSSQAPKLLFHYYDKDFNNEADTPDNFQSRRPNTSFCFLDIRSPGLGDTAMYLCATSSRGEANEKLFFGSGTQLSVL.

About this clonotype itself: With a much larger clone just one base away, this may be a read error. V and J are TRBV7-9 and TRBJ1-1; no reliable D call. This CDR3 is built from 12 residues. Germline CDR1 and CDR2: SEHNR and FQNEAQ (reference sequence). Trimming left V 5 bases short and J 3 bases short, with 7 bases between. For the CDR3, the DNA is TGTGCCAGCAGCGCCCGGGACACTGAAGCTTTCTTT. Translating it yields CASSARDTEAFF.

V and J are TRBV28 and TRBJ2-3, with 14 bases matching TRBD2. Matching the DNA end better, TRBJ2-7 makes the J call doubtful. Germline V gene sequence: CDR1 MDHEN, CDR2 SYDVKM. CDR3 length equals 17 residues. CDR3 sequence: CASSETGLAGVSGEQYF. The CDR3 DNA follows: TGTGCCAGCAGTGAGACGGGACTAGCGGGAGTGTCAGGCGAGCAGTACTTC.

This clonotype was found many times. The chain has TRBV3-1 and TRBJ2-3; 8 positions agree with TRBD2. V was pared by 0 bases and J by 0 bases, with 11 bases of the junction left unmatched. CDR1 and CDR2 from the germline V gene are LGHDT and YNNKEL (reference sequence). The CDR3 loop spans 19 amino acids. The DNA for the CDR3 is TGTGCCAGCAGCCAAGATAGAAGGACTAGCAAATCTAGCACAGATACGCAGTATTTT. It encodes CASSQDRRTSKSSTDTQYF.

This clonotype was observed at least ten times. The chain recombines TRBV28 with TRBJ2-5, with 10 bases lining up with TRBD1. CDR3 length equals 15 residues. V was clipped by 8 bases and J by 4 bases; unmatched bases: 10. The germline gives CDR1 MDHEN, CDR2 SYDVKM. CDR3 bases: TGTGCCAGCTCCACGTGGGACAGGGGTTCAGAGACCCAGTACTTC. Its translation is CASSTWDRGSETQYF.

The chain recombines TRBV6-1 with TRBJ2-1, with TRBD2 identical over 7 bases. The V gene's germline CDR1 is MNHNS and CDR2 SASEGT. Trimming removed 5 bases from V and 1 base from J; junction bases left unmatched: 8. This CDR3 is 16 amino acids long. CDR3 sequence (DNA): TGTGCCAGCAGTAAAACAGCGGGGCCTTCCTACAATGAGCAGTTCTTC. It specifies CASSKTAGPSYNEQFF.

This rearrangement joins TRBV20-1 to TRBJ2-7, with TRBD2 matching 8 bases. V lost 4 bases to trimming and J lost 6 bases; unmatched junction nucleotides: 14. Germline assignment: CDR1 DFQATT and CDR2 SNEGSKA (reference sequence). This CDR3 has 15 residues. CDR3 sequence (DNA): TGCAGTGCTAACCCCATTTTAGCGGGATGGGGCGAGCAGTACTTC. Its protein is CSANPILAGWGEQYF.

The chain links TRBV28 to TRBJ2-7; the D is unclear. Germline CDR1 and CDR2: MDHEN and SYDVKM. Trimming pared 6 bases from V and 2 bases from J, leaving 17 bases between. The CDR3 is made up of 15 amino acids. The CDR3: CASSPITAPPYEQYF. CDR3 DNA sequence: TGTGCCAGCAGCCCCATTACAGCACCCCCCTACGAGCAGTACTTC. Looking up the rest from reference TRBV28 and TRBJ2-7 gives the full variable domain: DVKVTQSSRYLVKRTGEKVFLECVQDMDHENMFWYRQDPGLGLRLIYFSYDVKMKEKGDIPEGYSVSREKKERFSLILESASTNQTSMYLCASSPITAPPYEQYFGPGTRLTVT.

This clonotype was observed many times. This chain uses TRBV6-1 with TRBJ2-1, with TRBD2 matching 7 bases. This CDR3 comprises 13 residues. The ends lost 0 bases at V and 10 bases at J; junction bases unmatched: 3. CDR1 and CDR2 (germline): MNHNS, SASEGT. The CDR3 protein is CASSEARLAEQFF. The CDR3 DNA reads TGTGCCAGCAGTGAAGCTAGACTAGCAGAGCAGTTCTTC.

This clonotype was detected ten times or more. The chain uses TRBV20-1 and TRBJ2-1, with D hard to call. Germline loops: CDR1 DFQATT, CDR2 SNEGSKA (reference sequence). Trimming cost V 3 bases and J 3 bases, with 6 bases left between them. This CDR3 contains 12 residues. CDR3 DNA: TGCAGTGCTAGCGGAGTCTACAATGAGCAGTTCTTC. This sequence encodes CSASGVYNEQFF.

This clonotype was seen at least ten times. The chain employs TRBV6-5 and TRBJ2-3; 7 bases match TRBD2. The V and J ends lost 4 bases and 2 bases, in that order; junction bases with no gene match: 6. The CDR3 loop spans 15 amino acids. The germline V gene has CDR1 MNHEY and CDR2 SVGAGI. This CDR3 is CASSFAGELTDTQYF. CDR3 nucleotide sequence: TGTGCCAGCAGTTTTGCGGGAGAACTCACAGATACGCAGTATTTT.

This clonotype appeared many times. CDR3 loop: CASSDYPHEQYF. CDR3 bases: TGTGCCAGCAGCGACTACCCCCACGAGCAGTACTTC. The chain has TRBV6-1 and TRBJ2-7; weak D call: TRBD2 (5 bases). V was shortened by 6 bases and J by 5 bases, with 11 bases between the two germline ends. The germline gives CDR1 MNHNS, CDR2 SASEGT. The CDR3 has 12 amino acids.

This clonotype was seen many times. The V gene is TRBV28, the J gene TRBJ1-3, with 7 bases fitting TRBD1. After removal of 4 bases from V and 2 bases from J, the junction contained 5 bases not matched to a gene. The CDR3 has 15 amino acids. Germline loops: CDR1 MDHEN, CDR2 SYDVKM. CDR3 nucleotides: TGTGCCAGCAGTTCACAGGGGTCCGCTGGAAACACCATATATTTT. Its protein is CASSSQGSAGNTIYF.

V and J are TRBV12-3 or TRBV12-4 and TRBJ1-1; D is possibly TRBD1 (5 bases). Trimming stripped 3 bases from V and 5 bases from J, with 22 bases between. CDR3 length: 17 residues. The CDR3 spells CASSFQDNLSRGTEAFF. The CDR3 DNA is TGTGCCAGCAGTTTTCAGGACAATCTCTCCCGGGGGACTGAAGCTTTCTTT.

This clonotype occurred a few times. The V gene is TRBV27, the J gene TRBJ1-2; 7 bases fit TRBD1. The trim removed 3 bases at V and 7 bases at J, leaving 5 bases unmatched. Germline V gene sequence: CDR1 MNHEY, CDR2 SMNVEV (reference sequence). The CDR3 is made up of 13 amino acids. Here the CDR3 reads CASSFRQGGGYTF. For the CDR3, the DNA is TGTGCCAGCAGTTTCCGACAGGGAGGTGGCTACACCTTC.

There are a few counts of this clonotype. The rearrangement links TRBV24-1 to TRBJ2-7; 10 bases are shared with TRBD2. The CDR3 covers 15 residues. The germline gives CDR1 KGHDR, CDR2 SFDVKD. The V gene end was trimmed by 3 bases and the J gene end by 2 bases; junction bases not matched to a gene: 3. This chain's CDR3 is CATSDPLAGAYEQYF. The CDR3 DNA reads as TGTGCCACCAGTGATCCTCTAGCGGGAGCCTACGAGCAGTACTTC.

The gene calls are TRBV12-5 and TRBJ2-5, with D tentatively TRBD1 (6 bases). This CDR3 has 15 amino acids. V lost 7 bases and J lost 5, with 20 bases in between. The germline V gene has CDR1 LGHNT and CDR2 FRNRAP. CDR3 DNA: TGTGCTAGTGCCCCTAACAGGGCCGGGTCTGAGACCCAGTACTTC. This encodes CASAPNRAGSETQYF. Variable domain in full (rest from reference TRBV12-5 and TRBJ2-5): DARVTQTPRHKVTEMGQEVTMRCQPILGHNTVFWYRQTMMQGLELLAYFRNRAPLDDSGMPKDRFSAEMPDATLATLKIQPSEPRDSAVYFCASAPNRAGSETQYFGPGTRLLVL.

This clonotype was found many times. The CDR3 loop reads CASSLGRFYEQYF. For the CDR3, the DNA is TGTGCCAGCAGTTTAGGGAGGTTCTACGAGCAGTACTTC. The chain employs TRBV28 and TRBJ2-7, with D possibly TRBD2 on 6 matching bases. Germline lookup yields CDR1 MDHEN and CDR2 SYDVKM. The CDR3 has 13 residues. V dropped 2 bases and J dropped 3 bases, with 8 bases sitting between them.

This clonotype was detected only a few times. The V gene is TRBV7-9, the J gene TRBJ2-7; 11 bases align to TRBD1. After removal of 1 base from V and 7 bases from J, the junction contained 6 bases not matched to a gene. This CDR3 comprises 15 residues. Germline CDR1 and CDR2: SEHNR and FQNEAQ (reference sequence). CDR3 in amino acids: CASSLGTGGSEEQYF. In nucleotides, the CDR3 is TGTGCCAGCAGCTTAGGGACAGGGGGCTCGGAGGAGCAGTACTTC.

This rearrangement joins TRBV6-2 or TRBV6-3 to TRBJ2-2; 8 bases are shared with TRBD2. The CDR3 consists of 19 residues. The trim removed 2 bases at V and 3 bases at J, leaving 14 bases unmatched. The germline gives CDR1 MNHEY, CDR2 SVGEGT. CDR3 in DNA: TGTGCCAGCAGTTACGAGGTAGCGGGATATTTAGATGACACCGGGGAGCTGTTTTTT. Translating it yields CASSYEVAGYLDDTGELFF.

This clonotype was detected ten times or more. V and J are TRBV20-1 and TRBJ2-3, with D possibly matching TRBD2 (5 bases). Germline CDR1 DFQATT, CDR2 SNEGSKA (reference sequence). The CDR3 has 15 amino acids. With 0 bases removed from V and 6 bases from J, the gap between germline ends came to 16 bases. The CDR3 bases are TGCAGTGCTAGAGAAGGGCCTAGTGGGAGCGATACGCAGTATTTT. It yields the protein CSAREGPSGSDTQYF.

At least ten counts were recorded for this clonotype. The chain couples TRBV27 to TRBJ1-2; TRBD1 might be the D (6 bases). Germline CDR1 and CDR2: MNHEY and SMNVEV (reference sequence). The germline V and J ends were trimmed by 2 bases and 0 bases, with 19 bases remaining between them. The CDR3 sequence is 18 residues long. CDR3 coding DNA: TGTGCCAGCAGTTTAAAGGGGGTATCGGGGGCGACTAACTATGGCTACACCTTC. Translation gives CASSLKGVSGATNYGYTF.

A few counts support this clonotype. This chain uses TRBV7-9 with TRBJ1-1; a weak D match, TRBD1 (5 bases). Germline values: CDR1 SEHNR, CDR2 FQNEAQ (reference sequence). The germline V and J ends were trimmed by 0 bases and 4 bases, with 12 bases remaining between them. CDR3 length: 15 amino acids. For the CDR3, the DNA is TGTGCCAGCAGCTTAGCACGACAGTGGAGCACTGAAGCTTTCTTT. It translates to CASSLARQWSTEAFF.

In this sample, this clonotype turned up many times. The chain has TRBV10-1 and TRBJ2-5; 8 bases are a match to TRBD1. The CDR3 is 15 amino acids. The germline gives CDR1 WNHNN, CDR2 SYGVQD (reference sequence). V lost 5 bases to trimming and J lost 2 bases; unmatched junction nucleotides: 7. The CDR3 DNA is TGCGCCAGCAGTACCGCCGGGACAGGACAAGAGACCCAGTACTTC. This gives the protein CASSTAGTGQETQYF.

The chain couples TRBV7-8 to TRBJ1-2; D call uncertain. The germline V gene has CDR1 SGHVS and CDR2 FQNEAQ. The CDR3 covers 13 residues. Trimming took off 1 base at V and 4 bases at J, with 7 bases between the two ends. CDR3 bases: TGTGCCAGCAGCTTAGGGCAGACCTATGGCTACACCTTC. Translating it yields CASSLGQTYGYTF.

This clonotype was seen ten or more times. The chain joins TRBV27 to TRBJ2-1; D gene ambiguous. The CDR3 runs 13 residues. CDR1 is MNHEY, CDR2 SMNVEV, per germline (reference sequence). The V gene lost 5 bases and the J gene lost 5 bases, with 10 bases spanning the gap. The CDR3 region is CASSPWADNEQFF. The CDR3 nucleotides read TGTGCCAGCAGTCCATGGGCAGACAATGAGCAGTTCTTC.

CDR3 in DNA: TGTGCCAGCAGCCCCGGACAGGGTATCACACAAGAGACCCAGTACTTC. Protein product: CASSPGQGITQETQYF. The rearrangement joins TRBV7-9 to TRBJ2-5; 8 bases align to TRBD1. Germline CDR1 reads SEHNR; CDR2 reads FQNEAQ (reference sequence). V shed 5 bases, J shed 2 bases, and the junction held 10 bases outside the gene matches. This CDR3 spans 16 amino acids.

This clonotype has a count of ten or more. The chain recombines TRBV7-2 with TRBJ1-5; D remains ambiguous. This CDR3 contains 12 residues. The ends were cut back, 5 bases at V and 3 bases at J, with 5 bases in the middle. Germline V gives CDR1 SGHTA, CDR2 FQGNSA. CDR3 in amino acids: CASSTYNQPQHF. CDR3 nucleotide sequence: TGTGCCAGCAGCACCTACAATCAGCCCCAGCATTTT.

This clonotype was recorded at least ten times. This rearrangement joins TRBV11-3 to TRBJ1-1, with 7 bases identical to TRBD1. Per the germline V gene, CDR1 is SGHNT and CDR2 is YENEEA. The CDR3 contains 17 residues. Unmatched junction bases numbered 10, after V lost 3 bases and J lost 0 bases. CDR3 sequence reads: CASSFFTMGQLNTEAFF. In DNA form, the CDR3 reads TGTGCCAGCAGCTTTTTTACGATGGGACAGCTGAACACTGAAGCTTTCTTT. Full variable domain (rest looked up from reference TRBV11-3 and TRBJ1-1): EAGVVQSPRYKIIEKKQPVAFWCNPISGHNTLYWYLQNLGQGPELLIRYENEEAVDDSQLPKDRFSAERLKGVDSTLKIQPAELGDSAVYLCASSFFTMGQLNTEAFFGQGTRLTVV.

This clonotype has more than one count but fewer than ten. This CDR3 is CASSSERGTEAFF. In DNA, the CDR3 is TGTGCCAGCAGCTCGGAGAGAGGTACTGAAGCTTTCTTT. This rearrangement joins TRBV5-5 to TRBJ1-1, with D hard to call. CDR1 and CDR2 from the germline V gene are SGHKS and YYEKEE (reference sequence). The CDR3 contains 13 residues. Trimming shortened V by 3 bases and J by 5 bases, and 11 bases separated the two germline ends.